Listed here is a single TCR beta chain. The data originate from a study of blood T cell repertoires in COVID-19. How the authors handled the data: Quantification of nucleated cells was approximated via reference gene primer amplification. TCRdb keeps only in-frame clones here, not all; method: immunoSEQ multiplex PCR. V and J calls and clone size follow that table, whereas D and trimming were derived from the DNA. The sample has some 200,000 clones, 90% to 95% seen once. With 6 bases removed from V and 4 bases from J, the gap between germline ends came to 15 bases. CDR1 and CDR2 (germline): LNHNV, YYDKDF (reference sequence). The CDR3 length is 14 residues.

This clonotype originated in a man aged 25-40 years with COVID-19, enrolled during active disease. The genes are TRBV15 and TRBJ1-1; maybe TRBD1 (6 bases). Material for sequencing was peripheral blood. The CDR3 sequence is CATRVRQEVTEAFF. CDR3 in DNA: TGTGCCACCAGAGTAAGACAGGAGGTCACTGAAGCTTTCTTT.